The source of this TCR beta chain is a study of T cells in pancreatic ductal adenocarcinoma. Study-level results: Tumor samples had fewer productive templates and roughly 8-fold fewer unique clonotypes than blood. No significant tumor-blood clonality difference; means were about 0.11 and 0.072.

Selected pancreatic ductal adenocarcinoma patients had undergone surgery without neoadjuvant therapy. TCRdb's copy holds only in-frame clones and misses some; the assay was immunoSEQ multiplex PCR. Among over 85,000 clones, about 95% were seen once, and the ten largest hold less than 4%. J lost 7 bases, V lost 5 bases, and 7 bases had no gene match. The CDR3 is made up of 13 amino acids. In germline, CDR1 is MNHNS, CDR2 SASEGT. In the case of this clone: Antigen: not known.

Sequencing was done on a sample of PBMCs. The V gene is TRBV6-1, the J gene TRBJ1-2, with 7 nucleotides matching TRBD1. The receptor comes from a human donor with pancreatic ductal adenocarcinoma. The CDR3 protein is CASSSRGQGGYTF. CDR3 bases: TGTGCCAGCAGTTCTAGGGGGCAGGGTGGCTACACCTTC.